The subject of this entry is one TCR beta chain. Its antigen remains unidentified. The assay was immunoSEQ multiplex PCR, and TCRdb's table has in-frame clones only and misses some. The table shows some 2 million clones, with 85% to 95% occurring only once. The sample belongs to a study of shared clonotypes between healthy human individuals. Study-level results: Donor scarcity curtailed the genetic and exposure-history diversity represented herein.

The length of the CDR3 is 16 residues. CDR1 is SGHRS, CDR2 YFSETQ, per germline. Between the trimmed V and J ends, which lost 1 base and 5 bases, there was a span of 15 bases. This TCR derives from a man younger than 35 in good health. The chain is built from TRBV5-1 and TRBJ2-2, with D perhaps being TRBD1 or TRBD2 (5 bases each). Sequencing was done on a sample of naive CD4+ T cells sorted from blood. Sample subset: CD45RA+ positively selected. The CDR3 reads CASSLNSGTPTGELFF. In nucleotides, the CDR3 is TGCGCCAGCAGCTTGAATTCAGGGACCCCAACCGGGGAGCTGTTTTTT.